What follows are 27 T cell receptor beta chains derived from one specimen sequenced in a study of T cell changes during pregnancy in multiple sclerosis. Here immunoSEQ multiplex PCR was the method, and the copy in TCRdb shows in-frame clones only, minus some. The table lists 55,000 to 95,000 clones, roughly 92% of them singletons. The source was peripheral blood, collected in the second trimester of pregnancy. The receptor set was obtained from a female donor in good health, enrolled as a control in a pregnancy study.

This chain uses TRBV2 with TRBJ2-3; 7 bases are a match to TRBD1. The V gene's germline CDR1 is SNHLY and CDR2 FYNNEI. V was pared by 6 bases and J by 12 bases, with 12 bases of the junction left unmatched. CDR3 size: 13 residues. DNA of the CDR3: TGTGCCAGCAGGGGGACAGTTAGCCCTGTACAGTATTTT. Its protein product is CASRGTVSPVQYF.

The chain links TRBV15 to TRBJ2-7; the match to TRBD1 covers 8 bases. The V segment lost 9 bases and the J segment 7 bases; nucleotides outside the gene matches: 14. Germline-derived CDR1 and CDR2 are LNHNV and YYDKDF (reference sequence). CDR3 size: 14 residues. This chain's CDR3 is CATSAGTGFREQYF. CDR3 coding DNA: TGTGCCACTTCGGCCGGGACAGGCTTCCGGGAGCAGTACTTC.

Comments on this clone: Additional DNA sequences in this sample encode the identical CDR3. Here the CDR3 DNA reads TGTGCCAGTAGTATACAGGTAAACACTGAAGCTTTCTTT. Its protein product is CASSIQVNTEAFF. The chain employs TRBV19 and TRBJ1-1; D call uncertain. Germline values: CDR1 LNHDA, CDR2 SQIVND (reference sequence). The CDR3 has 13 amino acids. V was shortened by 2 bases and J by 2 bases, with 6 bases between the two germline ends.

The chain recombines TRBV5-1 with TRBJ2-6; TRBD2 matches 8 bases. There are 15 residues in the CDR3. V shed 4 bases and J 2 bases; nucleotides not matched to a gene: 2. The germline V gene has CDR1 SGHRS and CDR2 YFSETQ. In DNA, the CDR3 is TGCGCCAGCAGCACGGGGGGGACTGGGGCCAACGTCCTGACTTTC. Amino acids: CASSTGGTGANVLTF. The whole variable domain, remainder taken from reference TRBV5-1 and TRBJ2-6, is KAGVTQTPRYLIKTRGQQVTLSCSPISGHRSVSWYQQTPGQGLQFLFEYFSETQRNKGNFPGRFSGRQFSNSRSEMNVSTLELGDSALYLCASSTGGTGANVLTFGAGSRLTVL.

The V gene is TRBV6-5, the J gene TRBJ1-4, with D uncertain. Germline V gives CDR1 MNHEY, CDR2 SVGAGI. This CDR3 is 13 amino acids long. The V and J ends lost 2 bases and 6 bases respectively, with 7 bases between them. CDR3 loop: CASSYARDEKLFF. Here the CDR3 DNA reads TGTGCCAGCAGTTACGCACGAGATGAAAAACTGTTTTTT.

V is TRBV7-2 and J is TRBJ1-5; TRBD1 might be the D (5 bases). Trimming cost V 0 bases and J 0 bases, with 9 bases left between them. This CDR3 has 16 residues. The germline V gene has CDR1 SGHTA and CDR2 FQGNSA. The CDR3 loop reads CASSLAQGYSNQPQHF. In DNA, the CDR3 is TGTGCCAGCAGCTTAGCGCAGGGTTATAGCAATCAGCCCCAGCATTTT.

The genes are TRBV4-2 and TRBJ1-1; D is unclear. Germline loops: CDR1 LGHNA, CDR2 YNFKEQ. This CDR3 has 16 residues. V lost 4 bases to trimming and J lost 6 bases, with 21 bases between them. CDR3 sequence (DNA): TGTGCCAGCAGCCTAACGGATCCGGGGAATTGGGCTGAAGCTTTCTTT. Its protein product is CASSLTDPGNWAEAFF.

This CDR3 is CASSLKGRDEQFF. CDR3 nucleotides: TGTGCCAGCAGCTTGAAGGGGCGCGATGAGCAGTTCTTC. V and J are TRBV7-9 and TRBJ2-1; tentatively, D is TRBD1 (5 bases). With 3 bases removed from V and 8 bases from J, the gap between germline ends came to 11 bases. The CDR3 is 13 amino acids. CDR1 and CDR2 (germline): SEHNR, FQNEAQ (reference sequence).

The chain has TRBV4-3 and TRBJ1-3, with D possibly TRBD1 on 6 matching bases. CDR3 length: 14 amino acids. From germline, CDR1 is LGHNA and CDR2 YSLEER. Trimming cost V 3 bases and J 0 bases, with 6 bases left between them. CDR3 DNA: TGCGCCAGCAGCCAGGACAGCTCTGGAAACACCATATATTTT. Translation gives CASSQDSSGNTIYF.

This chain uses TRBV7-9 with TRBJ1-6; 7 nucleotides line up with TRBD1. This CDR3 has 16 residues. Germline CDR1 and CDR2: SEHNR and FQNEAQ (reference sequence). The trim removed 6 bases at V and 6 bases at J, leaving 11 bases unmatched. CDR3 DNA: TGTGCCAGCAGACCCTCAGAGGGGACAGTTAATTCACCCCTCCACTTT. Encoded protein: CASRPSEGTVNSPLHF. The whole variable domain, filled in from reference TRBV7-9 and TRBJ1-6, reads DTGVSQNPRHKITKRGQNVTFRCDPISEHNRLYWYRQTLGQGPEFLTYFQNEAQLEKSRLLSDRFSAERPKGSFSTLEIQRTEQGDSAMYLCASRPSEGTVNSPLHFGNGTRLTVT.

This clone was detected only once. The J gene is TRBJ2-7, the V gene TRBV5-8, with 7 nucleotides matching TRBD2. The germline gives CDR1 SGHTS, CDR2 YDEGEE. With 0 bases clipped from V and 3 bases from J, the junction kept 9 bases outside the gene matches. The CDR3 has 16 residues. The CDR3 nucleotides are TGTGCCAGCAGCTTGGGGTCGGGGGGATCTCTCTACGAGCAGTACTTC. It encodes CASSLGSGGSLYEQYF.

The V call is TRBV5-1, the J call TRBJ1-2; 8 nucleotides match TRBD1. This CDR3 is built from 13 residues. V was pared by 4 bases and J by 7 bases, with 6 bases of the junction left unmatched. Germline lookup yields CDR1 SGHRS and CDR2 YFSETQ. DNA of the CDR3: TGCGCCAGCAGCGCCGACAGGGGCTCTGGCTACACCTTC. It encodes CASSADRGSGYTF.

CDR3 in DNA: TGTGCCAGCAGCTCCACAGGGTCAGATACGCAGTATTTT. This translates into CASSSTGSDTQYF. J is TRBJ2-3 and V is TRBV7-2; D might be TRBD1 (6 bases). The CDR3 is 13 amino acids. V lost 4 bases and J 4 bases, leaving 9 bases between the germline ends. Germline assignment: CDR1 SGHTA and CDR2 FQGNSA. Full variable domain (remainder filled in from reference TRBV7-2 and TRBJ2-3): GAGVSQSPSNKVTEKGKDVELRCDPISGHTALYWYRQSLGQGLEFLIYFQGNSAPDKSGLPSDRFSAERTGGSVSTLTIQRTQQEDSAVYLCASSSTGSDTQYFGPGTRLTVL.

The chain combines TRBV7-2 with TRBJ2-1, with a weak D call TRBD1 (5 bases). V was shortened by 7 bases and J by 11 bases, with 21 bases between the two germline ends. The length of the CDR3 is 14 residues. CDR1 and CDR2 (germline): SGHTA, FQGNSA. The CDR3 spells CASTSIGVALKQFF. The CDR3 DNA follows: TGTGCCAGCACGAGTATAGGGGTCGCACTTAAGCAGTTCTTC.

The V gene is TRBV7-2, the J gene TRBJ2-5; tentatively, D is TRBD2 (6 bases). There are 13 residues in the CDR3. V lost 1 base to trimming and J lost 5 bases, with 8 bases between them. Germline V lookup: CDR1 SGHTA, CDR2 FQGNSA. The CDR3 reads CASSLGGVETQYF. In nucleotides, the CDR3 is TGTGCCAGCAGCTTAGGCGGGGTGGAGACCCAGTACTTC.

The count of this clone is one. The CDR3 region is CASRLRGTCPYEQYF. As DNA, the CDR3 is TGTGCAAGTCGCTTGAGGGGGACATGCCCCTACGAGCAGTACTTC. The chain recombines TRBV12-2 with TRBJ2-7; the D call of TRBD1 is as the table states it, not checked on the DNA. TRBV12-2 corresponds to a pseudogene. This CDR3 has 15 residues.

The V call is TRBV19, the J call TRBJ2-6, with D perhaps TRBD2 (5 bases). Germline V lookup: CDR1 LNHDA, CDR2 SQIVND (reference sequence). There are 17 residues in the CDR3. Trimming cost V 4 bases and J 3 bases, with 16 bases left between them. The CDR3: CASSSLRVLGGANVLTF. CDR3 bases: TGTGCCAGTAGTAGCTTGAGGGTTCTGGGTGGGGCCAACGTCCTGACTTTC.

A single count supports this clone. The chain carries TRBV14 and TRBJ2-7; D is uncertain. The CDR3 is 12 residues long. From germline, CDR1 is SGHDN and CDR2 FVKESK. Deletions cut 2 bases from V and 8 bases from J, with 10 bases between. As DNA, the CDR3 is TGTGCCAGCAGCCAAAGACTGGCGCAGCAGTACTTC. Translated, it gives CASSQRLAQQYF.

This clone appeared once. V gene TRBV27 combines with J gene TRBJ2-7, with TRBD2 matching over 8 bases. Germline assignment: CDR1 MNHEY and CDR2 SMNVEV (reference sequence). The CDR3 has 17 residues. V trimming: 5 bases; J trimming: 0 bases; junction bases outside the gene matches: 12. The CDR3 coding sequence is TGTGCCAGCAGTGCCGGGGGGGGGTCGATTTCCTCCTACGAGCAGTACTTC. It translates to CASSAGGGSISSYEQYF.

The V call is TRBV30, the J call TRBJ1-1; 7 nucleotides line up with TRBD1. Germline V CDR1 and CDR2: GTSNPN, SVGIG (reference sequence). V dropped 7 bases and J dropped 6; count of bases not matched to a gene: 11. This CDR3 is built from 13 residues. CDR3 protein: CALLTGRWPEAFF. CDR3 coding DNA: TGTGCCTTACTGACAGGGCGCTGGCCTGAAGCTTTCTTT.

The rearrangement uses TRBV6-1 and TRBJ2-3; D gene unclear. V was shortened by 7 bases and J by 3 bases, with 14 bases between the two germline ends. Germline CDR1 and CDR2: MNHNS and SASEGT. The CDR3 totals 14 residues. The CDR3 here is CASNQAYGTDTQYF. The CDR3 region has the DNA TGTGCCAGCAACCAGGCATATGGAACAGATACGCAGTATTTT.

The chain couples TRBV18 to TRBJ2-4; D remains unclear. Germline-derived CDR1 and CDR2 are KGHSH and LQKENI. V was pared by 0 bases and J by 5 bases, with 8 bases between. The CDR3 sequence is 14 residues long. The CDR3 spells CASSPPALENIQYF. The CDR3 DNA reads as TGTGCCAGCTCACCACCGGCCCTAGAAAACATTCAGTACTTC.

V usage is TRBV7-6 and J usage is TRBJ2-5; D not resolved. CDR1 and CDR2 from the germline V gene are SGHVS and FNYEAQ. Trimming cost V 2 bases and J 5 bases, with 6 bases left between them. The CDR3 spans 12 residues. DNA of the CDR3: TGTGCCAGCAGCTTAAATCGGGAGACCCAGTACTTC. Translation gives CASSLNRETQYF.

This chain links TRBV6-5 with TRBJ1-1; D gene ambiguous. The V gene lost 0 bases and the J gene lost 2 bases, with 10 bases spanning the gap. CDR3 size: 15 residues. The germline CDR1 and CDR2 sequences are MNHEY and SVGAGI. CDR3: CASSYSPGPNTEAFF. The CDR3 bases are TGTGCCAGCAGTTACTCGCCGGGTCCTAACACTGAAGCTTTCTTT.

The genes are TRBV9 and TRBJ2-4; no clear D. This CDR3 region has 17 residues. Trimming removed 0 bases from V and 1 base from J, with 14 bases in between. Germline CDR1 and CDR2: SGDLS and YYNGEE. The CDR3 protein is CASSVDWRKAAKNIQYF. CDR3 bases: TGTGCCAGCAGCGTAGACTGGCGGAAGGCTGCCAAAAACATTCAGTACTTC. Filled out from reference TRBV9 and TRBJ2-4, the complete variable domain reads DSGVTQTPKHLITATGQRVTLRCSPRSGDLSVYWYQQSLDQGLQFLIQYYNGEERAKGNILERFSAQQFPDLHSELNLSSLELGDSALYFCASSVDWRKAAKNIQYFGAGTRLSVL.

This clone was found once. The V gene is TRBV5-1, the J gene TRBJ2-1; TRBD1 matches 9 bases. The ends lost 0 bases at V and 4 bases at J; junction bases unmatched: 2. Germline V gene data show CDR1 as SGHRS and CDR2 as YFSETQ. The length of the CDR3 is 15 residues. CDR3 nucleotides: TGCGCCAGCAGCTTGGATGGGACAGGGTACAATGAGCAGTTCTTC. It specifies CASSLDGTGYNEQFF.

In DNA, the CDR3 is TGTGCCAGCAGCGAGGACAGGGGGATCACTGAAGCTTTCTTT. Its translation is CASSEDRGITEAFF. This chain links TRBV7-2 with TRBJ1-1; 10 bases match TRBD1. The trim removed 5 bases at V and 4 bases at J, leaving 4 bases unmatched. Germline CDR1 and CDR2: SGHTA and FQGNSA. There are 14 residues in the CDR3.